The following is a T cell receptor beta chain sequence with its context. The method was immunoSEQ multiplex PCR; TCRdb's version includes in-frame clones alone and lacks a portion of them. Of some 120,000 clones in the sample, more than 85% were seen once. This sample was taken from a study of PD-1 blockade in mismatch repair-deficient tumors. The receptor's source is an adult with mismatch repair-deficient cancer. Here the sequenced sample was peripheral blood, taken 44 weeks after starting pembrolizumab.

CDR3 coding DNA: TGTGCCAGCAGCTTCCGAGCGAGAGGTCTCTCCGAGCAGTACTTC. Protein sequence: CASSFRARGLSEQYF. V is TRBV7-8 and J is TRBJ2-7; D unresolved. CDR1 and CDR2 from the germline V gene are SGHVS and FQNEAQ. The CDR3 spans 15 residues. V was trimmed by 3 bases and J by 6 bases, leaving 18 bases between them.